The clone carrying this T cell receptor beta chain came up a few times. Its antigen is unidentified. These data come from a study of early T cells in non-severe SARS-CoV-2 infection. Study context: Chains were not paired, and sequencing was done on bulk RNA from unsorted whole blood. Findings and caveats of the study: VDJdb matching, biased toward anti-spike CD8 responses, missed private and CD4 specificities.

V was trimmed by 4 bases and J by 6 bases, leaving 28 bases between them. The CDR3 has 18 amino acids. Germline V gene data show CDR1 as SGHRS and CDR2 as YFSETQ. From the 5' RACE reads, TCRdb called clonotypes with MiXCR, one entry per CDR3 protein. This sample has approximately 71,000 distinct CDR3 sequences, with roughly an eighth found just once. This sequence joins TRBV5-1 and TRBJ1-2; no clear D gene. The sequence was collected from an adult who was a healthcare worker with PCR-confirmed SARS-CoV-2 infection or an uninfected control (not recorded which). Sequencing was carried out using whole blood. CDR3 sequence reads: CASSPRSSGPTAGNGYTF. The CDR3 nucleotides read TGCGCCAGCAGCCCACGTTCGAGCGGGCCGACGGCGGGGAATGGCTACACCTTC.